The 19 T cell receptor beta chains in this list originate from one sample, sequenced in a study of cytomegalovirus exposure and HLA in healthy donors. 60 Vbeta and 13 Jbeta primers were used in PCR. Clones were sequenced by immunoSEQ multiplex PCR, and TCRdb holds only the in-frame ones, with some missing. The table records 150,000 to 200,000 clones, around 74% of them present only once. The sample taken for sequencing was PBMCs. The receptor source for this set is a female donor in good health and CMV-seronegative.

This clone was found once. The chain combines TRBV6-5 with TRBJ2-7; D may be TRBD2 (6 bases). V was pared by 4 bases and J by 0 bases, with 10 bases between. Germline assignment: CDR1 MNHEY and CDR2 SVGAGI. This CDR3 region has 14 residues. DNA of the CDR3: TGTGCCAGCAGTTGGGGGACTGTCTCCTACGAGCAGTACTTC. Its translation: CASSWGTVSYEQYF.

V usage is TRBV6-1 and J usage is TRBJ2-7; 8 bases line up with TRBD2. In germline, CDR1 is MNHNS, CDR2 SASEGT. The CDR3 spans 15 residues. Trimming took 3 bases from V and 3 from J; bases not matched to a gene: 7. CDR3 sequence reads: CASSDIAGFIYEQYF. As DNA, the CDR3 is TGTGCCAGCAGTGATATAGCGGGATTCATCTACGAGCAGTACTTC.

The rearrangement links TRBV7-2 to TRBJ2-3, with TRBD2 matching over 8 bases. With 3 bases clipped from V and 3 bases from J, the junction kept 8 bases outside the gene matches. Germline lookup yields CDR1 SGHTA and CDR2 FQGNSA. This CDR3 spans 16 amino acids. This chain's CDR3 is CASSFNGGARTDTQYF. As DNA, the CDR3 is TGTGCCAGCAGCTTTAACGGGGGGGCTAGGACAGATACGCAGTATTTT. Filled out from reference TRBV7-2 and TRBJ2-3, the complete variable domain reads GAGVSQSPSNKVTEKGKDVELRCDPISGHTALYWYRQSLGQGLEFLIYFQGNSAPDKSGLPSDRFSAERTGGSVSTLTIQRTQQEDSAVYLCASSFNGGARTDTQYFGPGTRLTVL.

This clone was counted between two and nine times. The rearrangement links TRBV7-8 to TRBJ1-1; D may be TRBD1 (6 bases). Germline CDR1 and CDR2: SGHVS and FQNEAQ. This CDR3 comprises 14 residues. Trimming shortened V by 3 bases and J by 11 bases, and 19 bases separated the two germline ends. The CDR3 here is CASSLGGREVEAFF. Written as DNA, the CDR3 is TGTGCCAGCAGCTTGGGGGGGCGCGAAGTTGAGGCTTTCTTT. Full variable domain (rest looked up from reference TRBV7-8 and TRBJ1-1): GAGVSQSPRYKVAKRGQDVALRCDPISGHVSLFWYQQALGQGPEFLTYFQNEAQLDKSGLPSDRFFAERPEGSVSTLKIQRTQQEDSAVYLCASSLGGREVEAFFGQGTRLTVV.

CDR3 amino acids: CASSPGGPFTDTQYF. The CDR3 DNA follows: TGTGCCAGTAGTCCAGGGGGCCCCTTCACAGATACGCAGTATTTT. The chain has TRBV19 and TRBJ2-3, with 8 positions matching TRBD1. The length of the CDR3 is 15 residues. The J segment lost 2 bases and the V segment lost 5 bases, leaving 6 bases of the junction unmatched. Germline V CDR1 and CDR2: LNHDA, SQIVND (reference sequence).

The chain couples TRBV30 to TRBJ1-3, with TRBD1 as a possible D gene (6 bases). The CDR3 extends over 13 amino acids. Germline assignment: CDR1 GTSNPN and CDR2 SVGIG (reference sequence). V dropped 5 bases and J dropped 2 bases, with 10 bases sitting between them. The CDR3 region is CAWGTLTGNTIYF. The CDR3, as DNA: TGTGCCTGGGGGACACTCACTGGAAACACCATATATTTT. Drawing the rest from reference TRBV30 and TRBJ1-3, the complete variable domain is SQTIHQWPATLVQPVGSPLSLECTVEGTSNPNLYWYRQAAGRGLQLLFYSVGIGQISSEVPQNLSASRPQDRQFILSSKKLLLSDSGFYLCAWGTLTGNTIYFGEGSWLTVV.

This chain links TRBV7-2 with TRBJ2-7, with D perhaps TRBD2 (6 bases). This CDR3 has 15 amino acids. The V gene's germline CDR1 is SGHTA and CDR2 FQGNSA. The V gene lost 1 base and the J gene lost 5 bases, with 15 bases spanning the gap. CDR3 in amino acids: CASSLVGRGGHEQYF. As DNA, the CDR3 is TGTGCCAGCAGCTTAGTTGGGCGGGGCGGCCACGAGCAGTACTTC.

V and J are TRBV27 and TRBJ2-1; possibly TRBD2 for D (6 bases). CDR1 and CDR2 from the germline V gene are MNHEY and SMNVEV (reference sequence). Trimming cost V 5 bases and J 6 bases, with 11 bases left between them. This CDR3 is 13 amino acids long. The CDR3 DNA reads TGTGCCAGCAGTCCAGGGACTCTCAATGAGCAGTTCTTC. Translated: CASSPGTLNEQFF.

The J gene is TRBJ1-6, the V gene TRBV2, with TRBD1 matching over 7 bases. The trim removed 5 bases at V and 5 bases at J, leaving 6 bases unmatched. Looked up from germline, CDR1 is SNHLY and CDR2 is FYNNEI. The CDR3 loop spans 15 amino acids. The CDR3 loop is CASSRSTGNNSPLHF. The CDR3 DNA reads TGTGCCAGCAGTCGGTCGACAGGGAATAATTCACCCCTCCACTTT.

J is TRBJ2-3 and V is TRBV30; 8 bases fit TRBD2. Trimming removed 4 bases from V and 4 bases from J; junction bases left unmatched: 10. CDR3 length: 15 amino acids. CDR1 GTSNPN and CDR2 SVGIG come from the germline V gene (reference sequence). In nucleotides, the CDR3 is TGTGCCTGGACCAGGATCGGGGGGGCGTCAGATACGCAGTATTTT. It codes for CAWTRIGGASDTQYF.

The chain links TRBV7-2 to TRBJ2-5; the D gene is possibly TRBD1 (5 bases). V was clipped by 4 bases and J by 1 base, with 13 bases between them. The germline gives CDR1 SGHTA, CDR2 FQGNSA. The CDR3 covers 15 residues. CDR3 in DNA: TGTGCCAGCAGCTCGCAGACAGCCACCCAAGAGACCCAGTACTTC. Protein product: CASSSQTATQETQYF.

This chain joins TRBV7-9 and TRBJ1-2; no definite D call. The CDR3 extends over 14 amino acids. Per germline, CDR1 SEHNR and CDR2 FQNEAQ (reference sequence). Trimming cost V 1 base and J 2 bases, with 8 bases left between them. DNA of the CDR3: TGTGCCAGCAGCTTAGTGGCCGTAAACTATGGCTACACCTTC. Protein sequence: CASSLVAVNYGYTF.

The chain is built from TRBV15 and TRBJ2-7; D might be TRBD2 (6 bases). Germline loops: CDR1 LNHNV, CDR2 YYDKDF (reference sequence). The CDR3 sequence is 16 residues long. Trimming removed 0 bases from V and 3 bases from J, with 15 bases in between. The CDR3 DNA reads as TGTGCCACCAGCAGAGATGGTGTCGGGAGTCGCTACGAGCAGTACTTC. It is translated as CATSRDGVGSRYEQYF.

The chain uses TRBV7-9 and TRBJ2-1, with D perhaps matching TRBD1 (5 bases). CDR1 is SEHNR, CDR2 FQNEAQ, per germline (reference sequence). The V and J ends lost 2 bases and 7 bases respectively, with 9 bases between them. CDR3 length: 13 residues. The CDR3 sequence: CASSLRSGNEQFF. The CDR3 coding sequence is TGTGCCAGCAGCTTAAGATCAGGGAATGAGCAGTTCTTC. The whole variable domain, filled in from reference TRBV7-9 and TRBJ2-1, reads DTGVSQNPRHKITKRGQNVTFRCDPISEHNRLYWYRQTLGQGPEFLTYFQNEAQLEKSRLLSDRFSAERPKGSFSTLEIQRTEQGDSAMYLCASSLRSGNEQFFGPGTRLTVL.

The chain has TRBV28 and TRBJ1-5; 8 nucleotides line up with TRBD1. Germline-derived CDR1 and CDR2 are MDHEN and SYDVKM. This CDR3 has 14 residues. Trimming at V came to 5 bases and at J to 4 bases, leaving 4 bases not matched to a gene. The chain's CDR3 is CASSPGQANQPQHF. The CDR3 nucleotides are TGTGCCAGCAGTCCGGGACAGGCAAATCAGCCCCAGCATTTT. Full variable domain (missing parts from reference TRBV28 and TRBJ1-5): DVKVTQSSRYLVKRTGEKVFLECVQDMDHENMFWYRQDPGLGLRLIYFSYDVKMKEKGDIPEGYSVSREKKERFSLILESASTNQTSMYLCASSPGQANQPQHFGDGTRLSIL.

The chain has TRBV27 and TRBJ2-5; D might be TRBD1 (5 bases). Trimming left V 6 bases short and J 2 bases short, with 16 bases between. The CDR3 extends over 15 amino acids. The germline gives CDR1 MNHEY, CDR2 SMNVEV (reference sequence). The CDR3 DNA reads as TGTGCCAGCAGCCCACAGGACCCACTTCAAGAGACCCAGTACTTC. It yields the protein CASSPQDPLQETQYF.

The chain employs TRBV19 and TRBJ1-4; 9 bases match TRBD1. The junction had 12 bases not matched to a gene; V was cut back by 5 bases and J by 8 bases. The CDR3 has 16 amino acids. Germline CDR1 reads LNHDA; CDR2 reads SQIVND (reference sequence). The CDR3 region is CASSQQPQGASEKLFF. The CDR3 DNA is TGTGCCAGTAGTCAACAGCCACAGGGGGCATCGGAAAAACTGTTTTTT.

This clone has more than one count but fewer than ten. The chain has TRBV6-6 and TRBJ2-5; D is possibly TRBD1 (5 bases). Near its end, the DNA agrees better with TRBJ2-7, so the J call may be wrong. Germline CDR1 and CDR2: MNHNY and SVGAGI (reference sequence). CDR3 length: 15 residues. This CDR3 reads CASSYSGREHYEQYF. In DNA form, the CDR3 reads TGTGCCAGCAGTTACTCGGGCAGGGAACACTACGAGCAGTACTTC.

V and J are TRBV7-8 and TRBJ2-5; 10 bases fit TRBD2. Germline V lookup: CDR1 SGHVS, CDR2 FQNEAQ. CDR3 size: 12 residues. V lost 7 bases and J lost 7; bases outside the gene matches: 3. The CDR3 DNA is TGTGCCAGCAACCCTAGCGGGGGGACCCAGTACTTC. Translation: CASNPSGGTQYF.